These T cell receptor beta chains were read from a single sample in a study of blood T cells in healthy people across ages. TCRdb re-called the 5' RACE reads through MiXCR, storing one row per CDR3 protein. Here the sample spans roughly 830,000 distinct CDR3 sequences, 62% being singletons. Source material: blood. These receptors all come from a man aged 25 to 40 in good health. Each CDR3 is given with its conserved first and last residue. A D gene is named only where the DNA matches it firmly. Only part of the rows carry a size: once, few, many, or a class if the clone is expanded.

V	D	J	size	DNA	CDR3
TRBV7-9	TRBD2	TRBJ2-5	-	TGTGCCAGCAGCGGCTTTATAGCGGGGGCGGAGGAGACCCAGTACTTC	CASSGFIAGAEETQYF
TRBV4-2	-	TRBJ1-4	few	TGTGCCAGCAGCCAAGAAGTAGGCAGACGGAATGAAAAACTGTTTTTT	CASSQEVGRRNEKLFF
TRBV6-2/TRBV6-3	TRBD2	TRBJ2-7	-	TGTGCCAGCACCCGAGCGGGGGGCCTCTACGAGCAGTACTTC	CASTRAGGLYEQYF
TRBV7-2	-	TRBJ2-4	-	TGTGCCAGCAGTCTAGGTGGGGAAAACATTCAGTACTTC	CASSLGGENIQYF
TRBV7-2	TRBD1	TRBJ2-7	few	TGTGCCAGCAGCAAAGCCCCGGGACAGGGGGCTGACGAGCAGTACTTC	CASSKAPGQGADEQYF
TRBV25-1	-	TRBJ2-1	-	TGTGCCAGCAGTGCCGGGACACCAAGTGAGCAGTTCTTC	CASSAGTPSEQFF
TRBV6-6	TRBD2	TRBJ2-5	few	TGTGCCAGCAGTTACGACCTAGCGGGGATCCAAGAGACCCAGTACTTC	CASSYDLAGIQETQYF
TRBV5-6	-	TRBJ1-2	-	TGTGCCAGCAGCTTGGGTGACAGGACGAACTATGGCTACACCTTC	CASSLGDRTNYGYTF
TRBV27	TRBD1	TRBJ1-1	-	TGTGCCAGCAGTCGTCGGGACAGCAACACTGAAGCTTTCTTT	CASSRRDSNTEAFF
TRBV7-8	TRBD1	TRBJ2-7	few	TGTGCCAGCAGCTTGGGAACAGGGGATTTCTACGAGCAGTACTTC	CASSLGTGDFYEQYF
TRBV27	-	TRBJ1-6	-	TGTGCCAGCAGTTCACAACTATATAATTCACCCCTCCACTTT	CASSSQLYNSPLHF
TRBV27	TRBD1	TRBJ2-3	-	TGTGCCAGCACGACGGCCCCAGACAGGGGGCCGAGCACAGATACGCAGTATTTT	CASTTAPDRGPSTDTQYF
TRBV7-3	TRBD2	TRBJ2-1	-	TGTGCCGGCAGCTCGAATAGCGGGGGGGCCTACAATGAGCAGTTCTTC	CAGSSNSGGAYNEQFF
TRBV10-3	-	TRBJ2-3	many	TGTGCTACCGGGCTTGGAGATACGCAGTATTTT	CATGLGDTQYF
TRBV12-3/TRBV12-4	-	TRBJ1-2	-	TGTGCCAGCAGCCGGGGGAACTATGGCTACACCTTC	CASSRGNYGYTF